This T cell receptor (beta chain) was captured by sequencing in a study of CD4 and CD8 cells across lung adenocarcinoma regions. The CDR3 length is 12 residues. V dropped 3 bases and J dropped 2 bases, with 4 bases sitting between them. One entry per CDR3 protein, called by TCRdb with MiXCR from the PCR reads. The data contain under 20,000 distinct CDR3 sequences, around 56% of them seen just once; the ten biggest clones take up around 54%. The sequenced sample was CD8+ T cells from the center of a lung tumor. This chain links TRBV12-3 or TRBV12-4 with TRBJ1-2; D not resolved. The sequence came from a female donor with lung adenocarcinoma. The CD4 and CD8 labels of this study may be unreliable. CDR3 residues: CASSFGNYGYTF. The CDR3 coding sequence is TGTGCCAGCAGTTTCGGGAACTATGGCTACACCTTC.